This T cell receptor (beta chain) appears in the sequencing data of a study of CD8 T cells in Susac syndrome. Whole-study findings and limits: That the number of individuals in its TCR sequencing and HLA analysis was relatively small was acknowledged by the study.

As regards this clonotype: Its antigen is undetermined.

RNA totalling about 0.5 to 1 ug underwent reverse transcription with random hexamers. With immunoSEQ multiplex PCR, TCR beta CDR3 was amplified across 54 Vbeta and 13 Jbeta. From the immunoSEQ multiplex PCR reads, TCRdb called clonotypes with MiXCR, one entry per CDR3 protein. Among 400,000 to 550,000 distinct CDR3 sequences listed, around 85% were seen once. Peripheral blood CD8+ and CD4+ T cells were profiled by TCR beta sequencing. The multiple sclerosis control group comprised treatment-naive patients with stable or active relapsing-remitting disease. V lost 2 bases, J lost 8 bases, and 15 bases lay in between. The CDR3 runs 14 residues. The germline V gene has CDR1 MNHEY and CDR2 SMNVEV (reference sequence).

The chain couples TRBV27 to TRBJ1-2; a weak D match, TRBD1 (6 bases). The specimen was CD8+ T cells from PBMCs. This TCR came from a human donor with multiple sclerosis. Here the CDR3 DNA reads TGTGCCAGCAGTTTAGGGGGCGCCTCAGGGGGCTACACCTTC. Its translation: CASSLGGASGGYTF.